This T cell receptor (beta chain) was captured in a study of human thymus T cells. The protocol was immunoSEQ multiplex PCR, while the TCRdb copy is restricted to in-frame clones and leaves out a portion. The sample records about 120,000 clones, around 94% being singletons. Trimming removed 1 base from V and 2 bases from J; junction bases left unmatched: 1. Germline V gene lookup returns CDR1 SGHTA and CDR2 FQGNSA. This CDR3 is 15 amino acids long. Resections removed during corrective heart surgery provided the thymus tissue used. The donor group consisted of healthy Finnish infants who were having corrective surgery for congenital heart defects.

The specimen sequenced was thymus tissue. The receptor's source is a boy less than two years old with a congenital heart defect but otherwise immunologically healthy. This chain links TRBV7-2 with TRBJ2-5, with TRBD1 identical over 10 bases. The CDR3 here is CASSLEDRGQETQYF. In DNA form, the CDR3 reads TGTGCCAGCAGCTTAGAGGACAGGGGGCAAGAGACCCAGTACTTC.